One sample yielded the 2 T cell receptor beta chains listed below, sequenced in a study of T-cell memory formation after mild COVID-19. TCRdb analysed the 5' RACE reads with MiXCR anew, one entry per CDR3 protein. The sample records 350,000 to 500,000 distinct CDR3 sequences, roughly 18% being singletons. Sequenced: PBMCs or a T cell subset sorted from them (not recorded which). Source of these receptors: a man in his late teens or twenties who had mild COVID-19 (a few samples of this study predate the infection). Cell type and time point are not known.

This clonotype was detected many times. V and J are TRBV7-9 and TRBJ1-6; unclear D gene. The CDR3 spans 14 residues. CDR1 SEHNR and CDR2 FQNEAQ come from the germline V gene (reference sequence). V lost 3 bases, J lost 10 bases, and 13 bases lay in between. The CDR3 is CASSFGLIGSPLHF. The DNA for the CDR3 is TGTGCCAGCAGCTTTGGACTTATAGGGTCACCCCTCCACTTT.

The V and J genes are TRBV12-3 or TRBV12-4 and TRBJ2-5; no clear D gene. V was shortened by 4 bases and J by 0 bases, with 15 bases between the two germline ends. This CDR3 region has 16 residues. The CDR3 here is CASSSRLNKYQETQYF. The DNA for the CDR3 is TGTGCCAGCAGTTCACGACTGAATAAGTACCAAGAGACCCAGTACTTC.